This T cell receptor beta chain was sequenced in a study of human T cells and chemical hapten exposure. The time point denotes: patch test 1, 2 weeks after DPC sensitization. Treatment defined: therapeutic diphenylcyclopropenone sensitization with weekly scalp DPC. TCRdb recomputed calls from the RACE reads with MiXCR, one row per CDR3 protein. The data contain some 340,000 distinct CDR3 sequences, approximately 6.9% of them seen just once; the ten biggest clones take up approximately 8%. Material: whole blood, obtained in connection with sensitization to the hapten diphenylcyclopropenone (DPC). This sequence was found in a woman aged 18-35 years with alopecia areata. Some clones in this sample may be carry-over from other donors' samples.

CDR3 residues: CASTTGSTEAFF. DNA for the CDR3: TGTGCCAGCACCACAGGGTCCACTGAAGCTTTCTTT. The chain uses TRBV6-4 and TRBJ1-1; D is possibly TRBD1 (6 bases). The CDR3 totals 12 residues. V gave up 7 bases and J gave up 4 bases, with 10 bases separating them. Germline loops: CDR1 MRHNA, CDR2 SNTAGT.